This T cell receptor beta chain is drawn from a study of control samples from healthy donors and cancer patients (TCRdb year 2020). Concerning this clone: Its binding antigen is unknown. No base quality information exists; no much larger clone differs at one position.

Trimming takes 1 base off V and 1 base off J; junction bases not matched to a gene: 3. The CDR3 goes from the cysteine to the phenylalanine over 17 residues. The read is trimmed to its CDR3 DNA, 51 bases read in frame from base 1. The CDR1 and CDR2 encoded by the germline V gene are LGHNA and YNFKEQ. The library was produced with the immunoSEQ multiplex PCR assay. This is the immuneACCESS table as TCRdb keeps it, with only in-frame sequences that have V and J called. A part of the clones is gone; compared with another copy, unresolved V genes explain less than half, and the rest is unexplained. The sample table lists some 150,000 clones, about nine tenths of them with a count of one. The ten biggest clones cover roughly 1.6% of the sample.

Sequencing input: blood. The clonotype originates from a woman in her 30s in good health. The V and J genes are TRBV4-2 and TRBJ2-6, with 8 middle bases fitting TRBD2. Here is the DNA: TGTGCCAGCAGCCAAGCCGGGACTAGTTCTGGGGCCAACGTCCTGACTTTC. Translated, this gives CASSQAGTSSGANVLTF.